These T cell receptor beta chains were read from a single sample in a study of identical twins. TCRdb itself ran the 5' RACE reads through MiXCR, one entry per CDR3 protein. Here the sample spans approximately 500,000 distinct CDR3 sequences, 20% to 25% being singletons. These sequences were also reported in another study, on T cells expressing NK-cell markers.

Sequencing was carried out using CD4+ T cells sorted from blood. Receptors were obtained from a woman under 30 in good health. Each CDR3 is given with its conserved first and last residue. D genes are given only for firm matches. Not all rows give a size; the values are once, few, many and, for expanded clones, a class.

d_gene: .
len: 14
v_gene: TRBV20-1
abundance: few
j_gene: TRBJ2-1
CDR3nt: TGCAGTGCTAGACCGGGACGGGACTACAATGAGCAGTTCTTC
CDR3aa: CSARPGRDYNEQFF

d_gene: .
len: 14
v_gene: TRBV20-1
abundance: .
j_gene: TRBJ2-1
CDR3nt: TGCAGTGCTAGGCGGGGTTGGTCGTACAATGAGCAGTTCTTC
CDR3aa: CSARRGWSYNEQFF

d_gene: TRBD2
len: 14
v_gene: TRBV20-1
abundance: many
j_gene: TRBJ2-1
CDR3nt: TGCAGTGCTTCCGGGACTAGCGGCTACAATGAGCAGTTCTTC
CDR3aa: CSASGTSGYNEQFF

d_gene: .
len: 14
v_gene: TRBV19
abundance: .
j_gene: TRBJ2-3
CDR3nt: TGTGCCAGTAGTATCCGGGGCGAAGCAGATACGCAGTATTTT
CDR3aa: CASSIRGEADTQYF

d_gene: .
len: 17
v_gene: TRBV4-3
abundance: .
j_gene: TRBJ2-1
CDR3nt: TGCGCCAGCAGCCAAGAGGGTCCTCAGGACGGCGACAATGAGCAGTTCTTC
CDR3aa: CASSQEGPQDGDNEQFF

d_gene: .
len: 11
v_gene: TRBV6-1
abundance: few
j_gene: TRBJ1-2
CDR3nt: TGTGCCAGCATCCTAGGGGTAGGCTACACCTTC
CDR3aa: CASILGVGYTF

d_gene: .
len: 16
v_gene: TRBV7-8
abundance: few
j_gene: TRBJ2-1
CDR3nt: TGTGCCAGCAGCCCGGGTGTCGTGATGGTAACCAATGAGCAGTTCTTC
CDR3aa: CASSPGVVMVTNEQFF

d_gene: TRBD2
len: 16
v_gene: TRBV5-1
abundance: many
j_gene: TRBJ2-1
CDR3nt: TGTGCCAGCAGCTTAACCGGGACTAGCGGCTACAATGAGCAGTTCTTC
CDR3aa: CASSLTGTSGYNEQFF

d_gene: .
len: 11
v_gene: TRBV25-1
abundance: many
j_gene: TRBJ1-1
CDR3nt: TGTGCCAGCAGTGACAGGGGTGAAGCTTTCTTT
CDR3aa: CASSDRGEAFF

d_gene: TRBD2
len: 15
v_gene: TRBV20-1
abundance: .
j_gene: TRBJ2-1
CDR3nt: TGCAGTGCTGGGTTTAGCGGGGGACTATACAATGAGCAGTTCTTC
CDR3aa: CSAGFSGGLYNEQFF

d_gene: TRBD2
len: 15
v_gene: TRBV5-5
abundance: once
j_gene: TRBJ2-7
CDR3nt: TGTGCCAGCAGCTTGGAGCGGGGGTTCGCGGTCGAGCAGTACTTC
CDR3aa: CASSLERGFAVEQYF

d_gene: .
len: 15
v_gene: TRBV3-1
abundance: .
j_gene: TRBJ1-2
CDR3nt: TGTGCCAGCAGCCAAACCTGGAGGGGGGTGCATGGCTACACCTTC
CDR3aa: CASSQTWRGVHGYTF

d_gene: .
len: 15
v_gene: TRBV2
abundance: few
j_gene: TRBJ1-1
CDR3nt: TGTGCCAGCAGTGTTCTAGACCTGGCGTCAGGTGAAGCTTTCTTT
CDR3aa: CASSVLDLASGEAFF

d_gene: .
len: 14
v_gene: TRBV20-1
abundance: .
j_gene: TRBJ1-5
CDR3nt: TGCAGTGCTAGCACAGACCGTAGCAATCAGCCCCAGCATTTT
CDR3aa: CSASTDRSNQPQHF

d_gene: TRBD2
len: 16
v_gene: TRBV7-2
abundance: .
j_gene: TRBJ2-5
CDR3nt: TGTGCCAGCAGGCCTCGGACTAGCGGGGGGGAAGAGACCCAGTACTTC
CDR3aa: CASRPRTSGGEETQYF

d_gene: .
len: 15
v_gene: TRBV29-1
abundance: few
j_gene: TRBJ1-1
CDR3nt: TGCAGCGCCCCCGGAGGGGAAATTCGGAGGACTGAAGCTTTCTTT
CDR3aa: CSAPGGEIRRTEAFF

d_gene: TRBD2
len: 16
v_gene: TRBV7-2
abundance: .
j_gene: TRBJ2-5
CDR3nt: TGTGCCAGCAGCTCCGAAAGCGGGAGAGTAGAAGAGACCCAGTACTTC
CDR3aa: CASSSESGRVEETQYF

d_gene: TRBD2
len: 14
v_gene: TRBV7-2
abundance: many
j_gene: TRBJ2-1
CDR3nt: TGTGCCAGCAGGAGGACTAGCGGGAGCTATGAGCAGTTCTTC
CDR3aa: CASRRTSGSYEQFF

d_gene: .
len: 15
v_gene: TRBV3-1
abundance: .
j_gene: TRBJ2-7
CDR3nt: TGTGCCAGCAGCCCTTACGCTTTCCCTGGGGCAGAGCAGTACTTC
CDR3aa: CASSPYAFPGAEQYF

d_gene: .
len: 13
v_gene: TRBV12-3/TRBV12-4
abundance: many
j_gene: TRBJ2-2
CDR3nt: TGTGCCAGCAGTTTAAGAGGGGCCGGGGAGCTGTTTTTT
CDR3aa: CASSLRGAGELFF

d_gene: TRBD1
len: 17
v_gene: TRBV5-1
abundance: .
j_gene: TRBJ2-3
CDR3nt: TGCGCCAGCAGCTTGGCCTTCACAGGGGCTAGCACAGATACGCAGTATTTT
CDR3aa: CASSLAFTGASTDTQYF

d_gene: .
len: 19
v_gene: TRBV11-2
abundance: .
j_gene: TRBJ2-1
CDR3nt: TGTGCCAGCAGCTTACGGGCGACTGGGGTGGGAGTCTCCTACAATGAGCAGTTCTTC
CDR3aa: CASSLRATGVGVSYNEQFF

d_gene: .
len: 12
v_gene: TRBV29-1
abundance: many
j_gene: TRBJ1-1
CDR3nt: TGCAGCGTTGGACCCCCAAACACTGAAGCTTTCTTT
CDR3aa: CSVGPPNTEAFF

d_gene: .
len: 14
v_gene: TRBV9
abundance: few
j_gene: TRBJ2-5
CDR3nt: TGTGCCAGCAGCGTAGGGGGGGGCGATGAGACCCAGTACTTC
CDR3aa: CASSVGGGDETQYF

d_gene: .
len: 14
v_gene: TRBV6-1
abundance: few
j_gene: TRBJ2-2
CDR3nt: TGTGCCAGCGGTGGAAGGGGGAGGACCGGGGAGCTGTTTTTT
CDR3aa: CASGGRGRTGELFF

d_gene: TRBD2
len: 15
v_gene: TRBV5-1
abundance: .
j_gene: TRBJ2-3
CDR3nt: TGCGCCAGCAGCTCCGGACTAGAGGTCGCAGATACGCAGTATTTT
CDR3aa: CASSSGLEVADTQYF

d_gene: TRBD2
len: 15
v_gene: TRBV18
abundance: .
j_gene: TRBJ2-7
CDR3nt: TGTGCCAGCTCACCAACTAGCGGGGCCGTTTACGAGCAGTACTTC
CDR3aa: CASSPTSGAVYEQYF

d_gene: .
len: 17
v_gene: TRBV7-6
abundance: few
j_gene: TRBJ1-5
CDR3nt: TGTGCCAGCAGCTTAGGGTGGGGGCGCCAGGGCAATCAGCCCCAGCATTTT
CDR3aa: CASSLGWGRQGNQPQHF

d_gene: .
len: 12
v_gene: TRBV12-3/TRBV12-4
abundance: .
j_gene: TRBJ2-1
CDR3nt: TGTGCCAGCAGCTCCAGGGCTGATGAGCAGTTCTTC
CDR3aa: CASSSRADEQFF

d_gene: .
len: 14
v_gene: TRBV5-5
abundance: few
j_gene: TRBJ1-2
CDR3nt: TGTGCCAGCAGCTTGGAAGGGCAGATTTATGGCTACACCTTC
CDR3aa: CASSLEGQIYGYTF

d_gene: .
len: 12
v_gene: TRBV6-5
abundance: few
j_gene: TRBJ2-1
CDR3nt: TGTGCCAGCAGTTATATGGGGGGCGAGCAGTTCTTC
CDR3aa: CASSYMGGEQFF

d_gene: TRBD2
len: 19
v_gene: TRBV6-5
abundance: .
j_gene: TRBJ2-2
CDR3nt: TGTGCCAGCAGTTCCCTCGGACTAGCGGGAGGTTGGAACACCGGGGAGCTGTTTTTT
CDR3aa: CASSSLGLAGGWNTGELFF

d_gene: .
len: 12
v_gene: TRBV20-1
abundance: few
j_gene: TRBJ1-2
CDR3nt: TGCAGTGCTAGATCAGCTAACTATGGCTACACCTTC
CDR3aa: CSARSANYGYTF

d_gene: .
len: 15
v_gene: TRBV6-5
abundance: .
j_gene: TRBJ1-3
CDR3nt: TGTGCCAGCAGTTACACTCAGGGGTCTGGAAACACCATATATTTT
CDR3aa: CASSYTQGSGNTIYF

d_gene: .
len: 12
v_gene: TRBV20-1
abundance: .
j_gene: TRBJ2-7
CDR3nt: TGCAGTGCCGATCCGGGCTCCTACGAGCAGTACTTC
CDR3aa: CSADPGSYEQYF

d_gene: TRBD2
len: 15
v_gene: TRBV5-1
abundance: few
j_gene: TRBJ2-1
CDR3nt: TGCGCCAGCAGTGTGGCGGGGGACTCCTACAATGAGCAGTTCTTC
CDR3aa: CASSVAGDSYNEQFF